This T cell receptor beta chain was documented in a study of blood T cell repertoires in COVID-19. This clone was seen once. TCRdb's copy holds only in-frame clones and misses some; the assay was immunoSEQ multiplex PCR. In the table there are around 130,000 clones, around 84% of which are singletons. The receptor comes from a woman younger than 45 who had recovered from COVID-19. Sequencing was performed on PBMCs or T cells enriched from blood (not recorded which).

CDR3 residues: CASSVGSGNSYEQYF. CDR3 in DNA: TGTGCCAGCAGCGTAGGGAGCGGTAACTCCTACGAGCAGTACTTC. The chain employs TRBV9 and TRBJ2-7; weak D call: TRBD2 (5 bases). Germline V CDR1 and CDR2: SGDLS, YYNGEE. The CDR3 is 15 amino acids. Trimming removed 0 bases at V and 0 bases at J, with 10 bases between.